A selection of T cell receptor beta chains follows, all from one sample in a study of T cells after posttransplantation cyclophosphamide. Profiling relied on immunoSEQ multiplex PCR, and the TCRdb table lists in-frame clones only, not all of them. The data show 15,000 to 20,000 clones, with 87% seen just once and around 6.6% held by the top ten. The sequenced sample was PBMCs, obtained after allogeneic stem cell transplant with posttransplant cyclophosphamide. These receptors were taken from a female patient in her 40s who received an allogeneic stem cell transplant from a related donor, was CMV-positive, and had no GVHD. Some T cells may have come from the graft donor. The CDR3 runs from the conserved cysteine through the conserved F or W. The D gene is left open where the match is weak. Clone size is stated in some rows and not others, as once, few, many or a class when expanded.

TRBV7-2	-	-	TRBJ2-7	TGTGCCAGCAGCACGACTCAAACCTACGAGCAGTACTTC	CASSTTQTYEQYF
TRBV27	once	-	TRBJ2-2	TGTGCCAGCAGTTTTTCCTGGGGGGTCCCCGACGGGGAGCTGTTTTTT	CASSFSWGVPDGELFF
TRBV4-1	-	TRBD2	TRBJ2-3	TGCGCCACACGGGAGGGACTATACCCTGGGGATACGCAGTATTTT	CATREGLYPGDTQYF
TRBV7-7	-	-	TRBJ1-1	TGTGCTAGCAGCTTAAAAAGGTTCGACGTTAGCCCAGAAGCTTTCTTT	CASSLKRFDVSPEAFF
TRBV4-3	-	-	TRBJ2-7	TGCGCCAGCAGCCAAGATACTAGTTTTTACGAGCAGTACTTC	CASSQDTSFYEQYF
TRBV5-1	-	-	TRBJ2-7	TGCGCCAGCAGCCCCCACAGGAATGTAAGGAGCTACGAGCAGTACTTC	CASSPHRNVRSYEQYF
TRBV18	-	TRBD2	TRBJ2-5	TGTGCCAGCTCACCACCGAGCGGGAATCAAGAGACCCAGTACTTC	CASSPPSGNQETQYF
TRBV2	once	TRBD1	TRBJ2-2	TGTGCCAGCAGGTCCGGGACAGGGGGGACCGGGGAGCTGTTTTTT	CASRSGTGGTGELFF
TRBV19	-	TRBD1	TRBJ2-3	TGTGCCAGCAAAAGGGGGACAGGGGCAGATACGCAGTATTTT	CASKRGTGADTQYF
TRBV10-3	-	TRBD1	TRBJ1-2	TGTGCCATCAGGGGACAGGGAGCCTATGGCTACACCTTC	CAIRGQGAYGYTF
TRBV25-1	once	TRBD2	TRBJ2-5	TGTGCCAGCAGTTCCCTAACCGGGACTAGCGGGGGACAAGAGACCCAGTACTTC	CASSSLTGTSGGQETQYF
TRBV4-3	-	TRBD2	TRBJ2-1	TGCGCCAGCAGCCCAGGGACTAGCGGGCACAACTCCTACAATGAGCAGTTCTTC	CASSPGTSGHNSYNEQFF
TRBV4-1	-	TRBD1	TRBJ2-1	TGCGCCAGCAGCCAAGCTCTCCGGGACAGGCCCTACAATGAGCAGTTCTTC	CASSQALRDRPYNEQFF
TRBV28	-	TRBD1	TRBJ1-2	TGTGCCAGCAGGCCGCAAAGCGGACAGGGGGCGTATGGCTACACCTTC	CASRPQSGQGAYGYTF
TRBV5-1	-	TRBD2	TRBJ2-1	TGCGCCAGCAGCTTACTAGCGGGAGTCGACAATGAGCAGTTCTTC	CASSLLAGVDNEQFF
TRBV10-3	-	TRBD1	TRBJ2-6	TGTGCCACCCGACAGGGTCTACAATCTGGGGCCAACGTCCTGACTTTC	CATRQGLQSGANVLTF
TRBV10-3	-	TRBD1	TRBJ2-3	TGTGCCATCAGGCCGGGACAGGGGGCCACAGATACGCAGTATTTT	CAIRPGQGATDTQYF